A selection of T cell receptor beta chains follows, all from one sample in a study of T-cell reconstitution after alpha-beta-depleted transplantation in children. TCRdb re-derived calls from the PCR reads in MiXCR, one entry per CDR3 protein. The repertoire has 300,000 to 350,000 distinct CDR3 sequences, over 20% of them found once; the top ten carry 9.5% to 13%. The source material was PBMCs, mostly from graft donor cells, sampled 180 days after TCRalphabeta/CD19-depleted stem cell transplant. These receptors came from a male patient between 5 and 17 years old who had a stem cell transplant for acute lymphoblastic leukemia, so the T cells may come from the graft donor. CDR3s include the opening cysteine and the closing phenylalanine or tryptophan. A D gene is named only where the DNA matches it firmly. A row's size may be missing; if present it is once, few, many or a size class.

clone size: -; J gene: TRBJ2-1; D gene: -; V gene: TRBV5-1; CDR3 protein: CASSLVWGGYNEQFF; CDR3 DNA: TGCGCCAGCAGCTTGGTCTGGGGAGGTTACAATGAGCAGTTCTTC
clone size: -; J gene: TRBJ1-3; D gene: -; V gene: TRBV5-5; CDR3 protein: CASRITDRVGNTIYF; CDR3 DNA: TGTGCCAGCAGGATCACGGACAGAGTAGGAAACACCATATATTTT
clone size: many; J gene: TRBJ2-1; D gene: -; V gene: TRBV7-6; CDR3 protein: CASAYYPPGMTQRVVNEQFF; CDR3 DNA: TGTGCCAGCGCCTATTATCCCCCCGGGATGACCCAAAGAGTGGTCAATGAGCAGTTCTTC
clone size: -; J gene: TRBJ2-3; D gene: -; V gene: TRBV19; CDR3 protein: CASTPLEGNTDTQYF; CDR3 DNA: TGTGCCAGTACCCCCCTGGAAGGGAACACAGATACGCAGTATTTT
clone size: -; J gene: TRBJ2-1; D gene: TRBD2; V gene: TRBV7-3; CDR3 protein: CASSLWGGEQFF; CDR3 DNA: TGTGCCAGCAGCTTATGGGGGGGTGAGCAGTTCTTC
clone size: -; J gene: TRBJ2-7; D gene: TRBD1; V gene: TRBV20-1; CDR3 protein: CSARVVDRAVF; CDR3 DNA: TGCAGTGCACGGGTAGTGGACAGGGCGGTCTTC
clone size: -; J gene: TRBJ2-1; D gene: TRBD2; V gene: TRBV20-1; CDR3 protein: CSAQREWYNEQFF; CDR3 DNA: TGCAGTGCTCAGCGGGAGTGGTACAATGAGCAGTTCTTC
clone size: few; J gene: TRBJ2-7; D gene: TRBD1; V gene: TRBV14; CDR3 protein: CASSLILPDRGDEQYF; CDR3 DNA: TGTGCCAGCAGCCTCATCCTACCGGACAGGGGTGACGAGCAGTACTTC
clone size: few; J gene: TRBJ2-2; D gene: -; V gene: TRBV6-1; CDR3 protein: CASSEYGGVQAGELFF; CDR3 DNA: TGTGCCAGCAGTGAATATGGGGGCGTGCAAGCCGGGGAGCTGTTTTTT
clone size: -; J gene: TRBJ2-7; D gene: -; V gene: TRBV7-9; CDR3 protein: CASSLGIGPTQYEQYF; CDR3 DNA: TGTGCCAGCAGCTTAGGAATAGGCCCGACCCAATACGAGCAGTACTTC
clone size: -; J gene: TRBJ2-1; D gene: TRBD2; V gene: TRBV12-3/TRBV12-4; CDR3 protein: CASSTPGLAGGQDEQFF; CDR3 DNA: TGTGCCAGCAGTACTCCGGGACTAGCGGGAGGGCAAGATGAGCAGTTCTTC
clone size: -; J gene: TRBJ2-1; D gene: TRBD2; V gene: TRBV20-1; CDR3 protein: CCARKGPGTRPTNEQFF; CDR3 DNA: TGCTGTGCTAGAAAGGGACCCGGGACTAGGCCGACCAATGAGCAGTTCTTC
clone size: few; J gene: TRBJ1-5; D gene: -; V gene: TRBV5-1; CDR3 protein: CASSLAGGVGQPQHF; CDR3 DNA: TGCGCCAGCAGCTTGGCCGGTGGGGTGGGTCAGCCCCAGCATTTT
clone size: few; J gene: TRBJ2-2; D gene: -; V gene: TRBV24-1; CDR3 protein: CATSDSRGGNTGELFF; CDR3 DNA: TGTGCCACCAGTGATTCCAGGGGCGGGAACACCGGGGAGCTGTTTTTT
clone size: few; J gene: TRBJ1-5; D gene: -; V gene: TRBV2; CDR3 protein: CASSEALGGGASDQPQHF; CDR3 DNA: TGTGCCAGCAGTGAAGCGCTCGGGGGGGGCGCTTCCGATCAGCCCCAGCATTTT
clone size: few; J gene: TRBJ2-3; D gene: -; V gene: TRBV6-5; CDR3 protein: CASSYGRKGNTQYF; CDR3 DNA: TGTGCCAGCAGTTATGGACGTAAGGGTAATACGCAGTATTTT
clone size: few; J gene: TRBJ1-1; D gene: -; V gene: TRBV7-2; CDR3 protein: CASSLATTANTEAFF; CDR3 DNA: TGTGCCAGCAGCTTAGCTACGACAGCGAACACTGAAGCTTTCTTT
clone size: -; J gene: TRBJ1-2; D gene: -; V gene: TRBV5-1; CDR3 protein: CASSLDVNYGYTF; CDR3 DNA: TGCGCCAGCAGCTTGGACGTTAACTATGGCTACACCTTC
clone size: -; J gene: TRBJ2-6; D gene: -; V gene: TRBV7-3; CDR3 protein: CASSFGVSGANVLTF; CDR3 DNA: TGTGCCAGCAGCTTCGGGGTCTCTGGGGCCAACGTCCTGACTTTC
clone size: few; J gene: TRBJ2-3; D gene: TRBD1; V gene: TRBV7-9; CDR3 protein: CASSITGTGSDTQYF; CDR3 DNA: TGTGCCAGCAGCATAACCGGGACAGGGTCAGATACGCAGTATTTT
clone size: few; J gene: TRBJ2-7; D gene: -; V gene: TRBV7-6; CDR3 protein: CASSSSGAREQYF; CDR3 DNA: TGTGCCAGCAGCTCCTCCGGGGCCAGAGAGCAGTACTTC
clone size: -; J gene: TRBJ2-7; D gene: TRBD2; V gene: TRBV7-2; CDR3 protein: CASSIIPLAGVSHEQYF; CDR3 DNA: TGTGCCAGCAGCATAATCCCGCTAGCGGGAGTTTCTCACGAGCAGTACTTC
clone size: -; J gene: TRBJ2-7; D gene: -; V gene: TRBV15; CDR3 protein: CATSPSIASGEQYF; CDR3 DNA: TGTGCCACCAGCCCATCCATCGCGAGTGGCGAGCAGTACTTC
clone size: few; J gene: TRBJ2-7; D gene: TRBD1; V gene: TRBV29-1; CDR3 protein: CSVEDRTGGPYEQYF; CDR3 DNA: TGCAGCGTTGAGGATAGGACAGGGGGCCCCTACGAGCAGTACTTC
clone size: -; J gene: TRBJ2-1; D gene: -; V gene: TRBV7-8; CDR3 protein: CASSSGLYSYNEQFF; CDR3 DNA: TGTGCCAGCAGCTCGGGTCTCTACTCCTACAATGAGCAGTTCTTC
clone size: -; J gene: TRBJ2-5; D gene: TRBD2; V gene: TRBV3-1; CDR3 protein: CASSQEFSGKETQYF; CDR3 DNA: TGTGCCAGCAGCCAAGAATTCAGCGGGAAGGAGACCCAGTACTTC
clone size: many; J gene: TRBJ2-1; D gene: TRBD2; V gene: TRBV20-1; CDR3 protein: CSAVRTSGRHEQFF; CDR3 DNA: TGCAGTGCCGTCCGGACTAGCGGGAGACATGAGCAGTTCTTC
clone size: few; J gene: TRBJ1-1; D gene: TRBD1; V gene: TRBV18; CDR3 protein: CASSPLHRGAHLNTEAFF; CDR3 DNA: TGTGCCAGCTCACCTTTGCACAGGGGCGCCCATTTGAACACTGAAGCTTTCTTT
clone size: few; J gene: TRBJ1-1; D gene: TRBD1; V gene: TRBV6-1; CDR3 protein: CASSERHRGLTFF; CDR3 DNA: TGTGCCAGCAGTGAAAGACACAGGGGGCTGACTTTCTTT
clone size: few; J gene: TRBJ1-1; D gene: -; V gene: TRBV7-3; CDR3 protein: CASSHTGFKTEAFF; CDR3 DNA: TGTGCCAGCAGCCATACAGGGTTTAAGACTGAAGCTTTCTTT
clone size: few; J gene: TRBJ2-5; D gene: TRBD2; V gene: TRBV5-1; CDR3 protein: CASSLALAGDWRQETQYF; CDR3 DNA: TGCGCCAGCAGCTTGGCTCTAGCGGGAGACTGGCGGCAAGAGACCCAGTACTTC
clone size: few; J gene: TRBJ2-2; D gene: TRBD2; V gene: TRBV24-1; CDR3 protein: CATRTSVGELFF; CDR3 DNA: TGTGCCACCAGGACTAGCGTCGGGGAGCTGTTTTTT
clone size: -; J gene: TRBJ1-1; D gene: -; V gene: TRBV7-3; CDR3 protein: CASSLTAGRHTEAFF; CDR3 DNA: TGTGCCAGCAGCTTAACGGCAGGGAGGCACACTGAAGCTTTCTTT
clone size: few; J gene: TRBJ2-7; D gene: -; V gene: TRBV4-1; CDR3 protein: CASSQGQGTYEQYF; CDR3 DNA: TGCGCCAGCAGCCAAGGGCAGGGGACCTACGAGCAGTACTTC
clone size: few; J gene: TRBJ2-7; D gene: -; V gene: TRBV29-1; CDR3 protein: CSVERDTTGSYEQYF; CDR3 DNA: TGCAGCGTTGAACGTGACACCACAGGGTCCTACGAGCAGTACTTC
clone size: -; J gene: TRBJ1-5; D gene: -; V gene: TRBV4-2; CDR3 protein: CASSQDRERGGQPQHF; CDR3 DNA: TGTGCCAGCAGCCAAGATCGGGAGAGGGGCGGCCAGCCCCAGCATTTT
clone size: many; J gene: TRBJ2-3; D gene: -; V gene: TRBV4-1; CDR3 protein: CASSHPPAGRDTQYF; CDR3 DNA: TGCGCCAGCAGCCATCCACCCGCAGGGAGGGATACGCAGTATTTT
clone size: medium-sized; J gene: TRBJ2-1; D gene: TRBD2; V gene: TRBV7-2; CDR3 protein: CASSLTGVAGPNNEQFF; CDR3 DNA: TGTGCCAGCAGTCTTACTGGGGTAGCGGGACCGAACAATGAGCAGTTCTTC
clone size: few; J gene: TRBJ2-3; D gene: -; V gene: TRBV5-1; CDR3 protein: CASSFIRVSSSTDTQYF; CDR3 DNA: TGCGCCAGCAGCTTTATCCGGGTCAGCTCTAGCACAGATACGCAGTATTTT
clone size: -; J gene: TRBJ1-2; D gene: -; V gene: TRBV4-1; CDR3 protein: CASSQDLRRAEFYGYTF; CDR3 DNA: TGCGCCAGCAGCCAAGATCTCCGGCGGGCAGAATTCTATGGCTACACCTTC
clone size: few; J gene: TRBJ2-5; D gene: TRBD1; V gene: TRBV6-1; CDR3 protein: CASSRLQGQGWETQYF; CDR3 DNA: TGTGCCAGCAGTCGCCTCCAGGGACAGGGGTGGGAGACCCAGTACTTC
clone size: few; J gene: TRBJ2-1; D gene: -; V gene: TRBV7-3; CDR3 protein: CASSLKAGTFYNEQFF; CDR3 DNA: TGTGCCAGCAGCTTAAAAGCAGGGACATTTTACAATGAGCAGTTCTTC
clone size: -; J gene: TRBJ2-1; D gene: -; V gene: TRBV4-1; CDR3 protein: CASSQSSFGVAYNEQFF; CDR3 DNA: TGCGCCAGCAGCCAATCGTCCTTTGGGGTAGCCTACAATGAGCAGTTCTTC
clone size: -; J gene: TRBJ2-3; D gene: -; V gene: TRBV7-2; CDR3 protein: CASSWTVSTDTQYF; CDR3 DNA: TGTGCCAGCAGCTGGACGGTTAGCACAGATACGCAGTATTTT
clone size: few; J gene: TRBJ2-1; D gene: -; V gene: TRBV7-2; CDR3 protein: CASSLVFAVEQFF; CDR3 DNA: TGTGCCAGCAGCTTAGTGTTCGCGGTCGAGCAGTTCTTC
clone size: -; J gene: TRBJ2-7; D gene: -; V gene: TRBV5-5; CDR3 protein: CASSLGRGSIEQYF; CDR3 DNA: TGTGCCAGCAGCTTGGGGAGGGGGTCCATCGAGCAGTACTTC